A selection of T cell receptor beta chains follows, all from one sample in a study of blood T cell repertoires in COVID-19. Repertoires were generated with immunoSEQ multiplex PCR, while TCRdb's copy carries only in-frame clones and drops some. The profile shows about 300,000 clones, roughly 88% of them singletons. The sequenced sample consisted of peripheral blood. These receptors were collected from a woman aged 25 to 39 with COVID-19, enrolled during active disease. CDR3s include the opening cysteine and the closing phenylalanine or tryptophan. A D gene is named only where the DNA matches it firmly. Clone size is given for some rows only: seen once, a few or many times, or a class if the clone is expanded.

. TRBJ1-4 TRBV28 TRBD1 CASSAPGQGNEKLFF TGTGCCAGCAGTGCCCCGGGACAGGGGAATGAAAAACTGTTTTTT
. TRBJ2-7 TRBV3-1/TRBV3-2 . CASSLAPPAAYEQYF TGTGCCAGCAGCCTCGCGCCGCCAGCGGCTTACGAGCAGTACTTC
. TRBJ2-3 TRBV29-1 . CSVEALGGLRDF TGCAGCGTTGAAGCCCTAGGCGGCCTCAGGGATTTT
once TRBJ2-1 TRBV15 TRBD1 CATSKLDRGNEQFF TGTGCCACCAGCAAACTCGACAGGGGTAATGAGCAGTTCTTC
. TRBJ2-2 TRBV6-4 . CASSDQGGTGELFF TGTGCCAGCAGTGACCAAGGGGGTACCGGGGAGCTGTTTTTT
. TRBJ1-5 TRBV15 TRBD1 CATSRRQGNNQPQHF TGTGCCACCAGCAGAAGACAGGGAAACAATCAGCCCCAGCATTTT
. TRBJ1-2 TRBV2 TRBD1 CASEGSTGDRGRGNYGYTF TGTGCCAGCGAGGGTAGCACGGGGGACAGGGGGCGCGGGAACTATGGCTACACCTTC
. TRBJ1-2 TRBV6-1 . CASSEAGQLANYGYTF TGTGCCAGCAGTGAAGCTGGCCAGCTAGCTAACTATGGCTACACCTTC
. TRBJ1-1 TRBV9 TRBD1 CASARGSTEAFF TGTGCCAGCGCCAGGGGGAGTACTGAAGCTTTCTTT
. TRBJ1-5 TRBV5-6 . CASSQGNQPQHF TGTGCCAGCAGCCAGGGAAATCAGCCCCAGCATTTT
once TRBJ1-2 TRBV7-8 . CASSPGTTEGYTF TGTGCCAGCAGCCCCGGGACAACGGAGGGCTACACCTTC
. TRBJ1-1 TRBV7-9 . CASIRGNTEAFF TGTGCCAGCATTAGGGGGAACACTGAAGCTTTCTTT
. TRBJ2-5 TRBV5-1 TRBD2 CASSPGPLAGGGETQYF TGCGCCAGCAGCCCGGGGCCCCTAGCGGGGGGTGGAGAGACCCAGTACTTC
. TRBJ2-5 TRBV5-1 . CASSSRQVNEETQYF TGCGCCAGCAGCTCGAGACAGGTTAACGAAGAGACCCAGTACTTC
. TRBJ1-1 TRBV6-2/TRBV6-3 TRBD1 CASSHRQGAWTEAFF TGTGCCAGCAGTCATCGACAGGGGGCCTGGACTGAAGCTTTCTTT
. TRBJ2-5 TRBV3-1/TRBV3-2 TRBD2 CASSQGTSGGKETQYF TGTGCCAGCAGCCAAGGGACTAGCGGGGGGAAAGAGACCCAGTACTTC
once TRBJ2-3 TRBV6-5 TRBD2 CASSRLAGVNTQYF TGTGCCAGCAGCCGACTAGCGGGTGTGAATACGCAGTATTTT
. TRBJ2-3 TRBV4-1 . CASSQPTRASQVDTQYF TGCGCCAGCAGCCAACCCACTCGCGCCTCCCAAGTAGATACGCAGTATTTT
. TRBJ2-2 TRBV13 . CASSSRTAANTGELFF TGTGCCAGCAGCTCCCGGACAGCCGCGAACACCGGGGAGCTGTTTTTT
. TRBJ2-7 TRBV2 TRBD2 CASSRLAGGSSYEQYF TGTGCCAGCAGCCGACTAGCGGGGGGCAGCTCCTACGAGCAGTACTTC
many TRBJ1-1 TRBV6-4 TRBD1 CASSEGQGGSVAFF TGTGCCAGCAGTGAGGGACAGGGGGGTTCAGTGGCTTTCTTT
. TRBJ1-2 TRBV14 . CASSQDRGDGYTF TGTGCCAGCAGCCAAGATCGGGGAGATGGCTACACCTTC
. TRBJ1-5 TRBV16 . CASSPRGRGAYNQPQHF TGTGCCAGCAGCCCCCGGGGGAGAGGGGCGTACAATCAGCCCCAGCATTTT
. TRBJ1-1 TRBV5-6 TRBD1 CASSSQGRTEAFF TGTGCCAGCAGCTCACAGGGGAGGACTGAAGCTTTCTTT
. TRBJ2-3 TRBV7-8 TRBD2 CASSLTLTSGGATDTQYF TGTGCCAGCAGCTTAACCCTTACAAGCGGGGGGGCCACAGATACGCAGTATTTT
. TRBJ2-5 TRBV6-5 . CASSFRGAEETQYF TGTGCCAGCAGTTTTCGGGGGGCAGAAGAGACCCAGTACTTC
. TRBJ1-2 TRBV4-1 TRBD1 CASSQVGQANYGYTF TGCGCCAGCAGCCAAGTGGGACAGGCTAACTATGGCTACACCTTC
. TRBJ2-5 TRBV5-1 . CASSLGRQGGQETQYF TGCGCCAGCAGCTTGGGACGACAGGGAGGTCAAGAGACCCAGTACTTC
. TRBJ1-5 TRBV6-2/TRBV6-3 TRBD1 CASSQGQGSQPQHF TGTGCCAGCAGTCAAGGACAGGGAAGTCAGCCCCAGCATTTT
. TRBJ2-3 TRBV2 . CASTLGDTQYF TGTGCCAGCACTCTAGGCGATACGCAGTATTTT